This record covers a single T cell receptor beta chain. Antigen unknown. Amplified TCR beta CDR3 regions derived from RNA transcripts. The TCR CDR3 first-round RT-PCR relied on the HTBI primer set. TCRdb re-called the multiplex PCR reads with MiXCR, one entry per CDR3 protein. The sample lists a few hundred thousand distinct CDR3 sequences; about an eighth were seen once. This entry is derived from a study of T cells in Graves' hyperthyroidism and ophthalmopathy. The study's findings and limits: Blood also contained most expanded thyroid clonotypes above 0.001.

Diagnostic decisions used clinical symptoms, serum thyroxine and TRAb, thyroid ultrasound and orbital computed tomography. PBMCs were obtained from about 9.9 ml fresh peripheral blood. Specimen: blood. The clonotype originates from a woman aged 40-49 years with Graves' ophthalmopathy.

The CDR3 is CASSLFRVDTGELFF. The DNA for the CDR3 is TGTGCCAGCAGCTTATTTCGCGTAGACACCGGGGAGCTGTTTTTT. J is TRBJ2-2 and V is TRBV5-4; no clear D gene. The V and J ends lost 2 bases and 3 bases respectively, with 11 bases between them. CDR1 and CDR2 from the germline V gene are SGHNT and YYREEE (reference sequence). The CDR3 is 15 residues long.